This T cell receptor (beta chain) was identified during a study of beta chain features in type 1 diabetes. Study-wide findings and caveats: In comparison with healthy donors, patients had naive, central memory and Treg TCRB repertoires that appeared more similar. TCRB CDR3s from Type 1 diabetes patients were moderately but significantly shorter in all four CD4+ subsets.

Every bit of the isolated RNA underwent reverse transcription, so sequencing read expressed TCRB transcripts. Using immunoSEQ multiplex PCR, the repertoire was profiled, and TCRdb retains in-frame clones only, with some absent. Among 250,000 or so clones listed, approximately 15% were seen once. Germline V lookup: CDR1 SQVTM, CDR2 ANQGSEA. J was trimmed by 0 bases and V by 3 bases; bases with no gene match: 3. The CDR3 has 15 amino acids. A few counts support this clone. As yet, its antigen is unknown. This TCR came from a man aged 25-45 years with type 1 diabetes. This rearrangement joins TRBV29-1 to TRBJ2-7; TRBD2 aligns across 12 bases. Specimen: naive CD4+ T cells from blood. This CDR3 is CSVEATSGSSYEQYF. The CDR3 nucleotides read TGCAGCGTTGAGGCGACTAGCGGGAGCTCCTACGAGCAGTACTTC.